The entry that follows covers one TCR beta chain sequence. This clonotype was found many times. There is no known antigen for this receptor. Base qualities were left out, and no much larger clone turns up one base away. This sample is part of a study of regulatory T cells in long-lasting Graves disease (dated by TCRdb to the early 2020s). Some background on the complete study: Persistent Graves' disease meant more than 5 years of antithyroid drug treatment with TSH receptor autoantibodies that stayed positive. Peripheral blood TCR sequencing and RNA sequencing compared persistent Graves' disease patients with newly diagnosed Graves' disease patients. The study was conducted in China and was registered as a clinical trial. A total of around 35 samples underwent TCR sequencing, from roughly 13 patients with persistent Graves' disease and around 20 patients with newly diagnosed Graves' disease. Persistent Graves' disease patients in the clinical cohort had taken antithyroid drugs for about 10.3 years on average.

The receptor library was made with multiplex PCR. Sequencing took place on an Illumina HiSeq 4000. To build TCR beta libraries, CDR3 regions were amplified by Arm-PCR using iRepertoire HTBI primers. PCR products were gel purified before sequencing. In the authors' own workflow: Across samples, 60 to 75 TRBV and over 11 TRBJ segments were identified and used for gene usage analysis of CDR3 amino acid clonotypes. COPE and FqMerger were used to merge the filtered high-quality paired reads into contigs. BLAST was used to align contigs to the IMGT TRBV, TRBD and TRBJ reference genes, and CDR3 was defined following IMGT. Any clonotype with a frequency above 0.1% was counted as a highly expanded clone. Repertoire diversity was measured by Shannon entropy, and V-J evenness by the Gini coefficient. Clonotypes shared by more than one individual were considered public. TCRdb reprocessing: public reads trimmed at Q25 with fastp, clones called with MiXCR, in-frame beta chains kept. Rows merge per CDR3 protein into single entries with the most common DNA and genes. The V and J calls come from TCRdb's annotation, not from the publication. Recorded for this sample are around 300,000 distinct CDR3 sequences; more than 20% of them occurred a single time. The top ten hold 56% of the sample.

Findings and caveats that apply to the study as a whole: Persistent disease showed preferential use of TRBV28, TRBJ1-2 and TRBJ2-5, whereas newly diagnosed disease favored TRBV20-1 and TRBJ2-1. Sequencing and analysis were limited to the TCR beta chain. Because the primary lesion, thyroid tissue, could not be accessed, the study looked at peripheral blood alone. More public clonotypes were shared among persistent patients (over 2,500) than among newly diagnosed patients (roughly 1,000). Compared with newly diagnosed patients, patients with persistent Graves' disease had lower TCR Shannon entropy and fewer highly expanded clones, which suggests clonal expansion. The authors acknowledged the small sample size as a limitation that may reduce accuracy.

The time point label here, explained by the study, means: persistent/refractory GD, antithyroid drugs over 5 years with positive TRAb. RNA was extracted from PBMCs in TRIzol for both TCR sequencing and RNA sequencing. Graves' disease was diagnosed according to American Thyroid Association guidelines. The patients came from an endocrinology department in Xi'an, China. Each patient gave around 9 milliliters of peripheral blood, collected in an EDTA anticoagulant tube. PBMCs were isolated by Ficoll Paque Plus density gradient separation without further T cell sorting. An Agilent 2100 Bioanalyzer and agarose gel were used to assess RNA quality, and a NanoDrop 2000 was used to measure RNA concentration. For CDR1 and CDR2, the germline V gene lists MNHNS and SASEGT. The CDR3 starts with the cysteine, ends with the phenylalanine, and has 21 residues. Solely the CDR3 DNA is kept, with 63 bases framed from the first base. Trimming takes 5 bases from V and 1 base from J, and the germline ends sit 29 bases apart.

The clonotype comes from a female donor with Graves disease. The rearranged segments are TRBV6-1 and TRBJ2-2; the D call is possibly TRBD1 or TRBD2, each sharing 5 bases. The material sequenced was peripheral blood mononuclear cells (PBMCs), taken when the disease was refractory, from a patient treated with antithyroid drugs. The DNA sequence is as follows: TGTGCCAGCAGTCAAAACTTTATCTGGGACCGCGAACACTGGAACACCGGGGAGCTGTTTTTT. Its coded protein is CASSQNFIWDREHWNTGELFF.